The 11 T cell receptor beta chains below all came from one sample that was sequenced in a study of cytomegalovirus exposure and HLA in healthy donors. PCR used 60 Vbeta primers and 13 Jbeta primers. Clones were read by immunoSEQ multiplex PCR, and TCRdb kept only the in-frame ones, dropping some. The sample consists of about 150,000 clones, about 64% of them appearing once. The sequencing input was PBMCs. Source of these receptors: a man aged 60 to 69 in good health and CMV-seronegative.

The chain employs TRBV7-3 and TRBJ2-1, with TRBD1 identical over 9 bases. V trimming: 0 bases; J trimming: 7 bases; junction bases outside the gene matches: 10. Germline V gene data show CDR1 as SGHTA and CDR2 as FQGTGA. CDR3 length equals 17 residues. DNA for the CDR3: TGTGCCAGCAGCTTAACGGGCGGGGACAGGGTTATGAATGAGCAGTTCTTC. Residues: CASSLTGGDRVMNEQFF.

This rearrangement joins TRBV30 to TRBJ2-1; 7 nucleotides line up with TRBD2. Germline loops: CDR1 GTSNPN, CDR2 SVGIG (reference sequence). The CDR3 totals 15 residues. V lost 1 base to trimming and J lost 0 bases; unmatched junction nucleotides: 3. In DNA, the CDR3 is TGTGCCTGGAGTGCTGGCGGGAGCTCCTACAATGAGCAGTTCTTC. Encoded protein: CAWSAGGSSYNEQFF.

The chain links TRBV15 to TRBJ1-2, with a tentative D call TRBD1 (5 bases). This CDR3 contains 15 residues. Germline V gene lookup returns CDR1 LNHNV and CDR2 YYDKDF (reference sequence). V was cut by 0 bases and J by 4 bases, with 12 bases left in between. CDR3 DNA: TGTGCCACCAGCAGAGATCGGGAGGGGACCTATGGCTACACCTTC. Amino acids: CATSRDREGTYGYTF. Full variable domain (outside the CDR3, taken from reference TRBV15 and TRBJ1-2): DAMVIQNPRYQVTQFGKPVTLSCSQTLNHNVMYWYQQKSSQAPKLLFHYYDKDFNNEADTPDNFQSRRPNTSFCFLDIRSPGLGDTAMYLCATSRDREGTYGYTFGSGTRLTVV.

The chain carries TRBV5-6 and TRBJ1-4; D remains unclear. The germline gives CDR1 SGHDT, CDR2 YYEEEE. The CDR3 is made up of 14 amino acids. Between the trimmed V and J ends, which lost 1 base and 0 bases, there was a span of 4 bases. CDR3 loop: CASSLYSTNEKLFF. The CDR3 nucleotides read TGTGCCAGCAGCTTGTATTCAACTAATGAAAAACTGTTTTTT.

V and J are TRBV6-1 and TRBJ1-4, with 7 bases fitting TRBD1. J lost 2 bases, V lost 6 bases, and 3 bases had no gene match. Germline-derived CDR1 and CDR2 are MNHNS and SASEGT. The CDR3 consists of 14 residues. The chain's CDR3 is CASSAGQTNEKLFF. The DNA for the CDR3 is TGTGCCAGCAGCGCGGGACAGACTAATGAAAAACTGTTTTTT.

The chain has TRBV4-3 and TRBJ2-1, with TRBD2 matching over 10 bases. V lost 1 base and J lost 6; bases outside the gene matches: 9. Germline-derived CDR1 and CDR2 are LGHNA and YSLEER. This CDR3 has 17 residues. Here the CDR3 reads CASSQGRASGSRNEQFF. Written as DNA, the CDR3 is TGCGCCAGCAGCCAAGGGAGGGCTAGCGGGAGTCGCAATGAGCAGTTCTTC.

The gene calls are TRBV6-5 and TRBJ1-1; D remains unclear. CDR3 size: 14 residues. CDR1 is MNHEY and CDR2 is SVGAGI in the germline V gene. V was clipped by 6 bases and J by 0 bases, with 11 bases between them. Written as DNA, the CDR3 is TGTGCCAGCAGCCCCCGCCTAGTGAACACTGAAGCTTTCTTT. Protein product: CASSPRLVNTEAFF.

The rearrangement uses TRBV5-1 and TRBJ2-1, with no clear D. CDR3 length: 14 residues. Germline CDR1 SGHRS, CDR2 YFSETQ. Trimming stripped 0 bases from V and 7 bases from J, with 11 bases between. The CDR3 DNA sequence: TGCGCCAGCAGCTTGGCAATAAATCGGAATGAGCAGTTCTTC. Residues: CASSLAINRNEQFF.

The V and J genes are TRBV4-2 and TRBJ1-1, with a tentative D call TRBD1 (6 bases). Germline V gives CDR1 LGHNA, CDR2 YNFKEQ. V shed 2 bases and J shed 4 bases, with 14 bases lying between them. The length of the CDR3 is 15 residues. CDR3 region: CASSQNHREGTEAFF. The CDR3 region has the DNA TGTGCCAGCAGCCAAAACCACAGGGAAGGCACTGAAGCTTTCTTT.

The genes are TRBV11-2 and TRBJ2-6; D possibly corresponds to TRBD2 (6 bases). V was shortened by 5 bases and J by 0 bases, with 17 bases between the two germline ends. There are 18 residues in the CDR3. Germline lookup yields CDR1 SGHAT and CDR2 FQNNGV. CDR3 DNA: TGTGCCAGCAGCCTTATCCGGGGGAAGAACTCTGGGGCCAACGTCCTGACTTTC. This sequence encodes CASSLIRGKNSGANVLTF.

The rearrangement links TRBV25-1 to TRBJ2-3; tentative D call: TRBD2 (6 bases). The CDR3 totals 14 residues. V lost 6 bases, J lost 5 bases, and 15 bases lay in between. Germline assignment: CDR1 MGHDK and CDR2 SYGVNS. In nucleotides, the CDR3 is TGTGCCAGCAGGTGGGGCGGGGCGGGAGATACGCAGTATTTT. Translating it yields CASRWGGAGDTQYF.